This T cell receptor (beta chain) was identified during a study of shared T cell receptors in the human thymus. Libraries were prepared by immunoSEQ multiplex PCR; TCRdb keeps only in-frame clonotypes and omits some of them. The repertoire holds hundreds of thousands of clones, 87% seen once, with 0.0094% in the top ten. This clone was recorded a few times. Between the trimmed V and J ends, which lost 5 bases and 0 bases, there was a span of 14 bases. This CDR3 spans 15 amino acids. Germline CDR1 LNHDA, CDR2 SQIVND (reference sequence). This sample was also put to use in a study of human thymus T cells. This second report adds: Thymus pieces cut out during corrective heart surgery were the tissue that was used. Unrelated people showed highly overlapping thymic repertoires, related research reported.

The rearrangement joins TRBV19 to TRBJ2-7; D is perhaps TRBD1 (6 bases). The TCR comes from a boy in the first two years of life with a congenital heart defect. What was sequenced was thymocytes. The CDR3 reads CASSLGDRSSYEQYF. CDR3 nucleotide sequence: TGTGCCAGTAGTCTAGGAGACAGGAGCTCCTACGAGCAGTACTTC. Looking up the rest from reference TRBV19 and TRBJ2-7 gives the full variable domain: DGGITQSPKYLFRKEGQNVTLSCEQNLNHDAMYWYRQDPGQGLRLIYYSQIVNDFQKGDIAEGYSVSREKKESFPLTVTSAQKNPTAFYLCASSLGDRSSYEQYFGPGTRLTVT.